This T cell receptor beta chain was recorded in a study of blood T cells in healthy people across ages. Primers used in a second PCR of roughly 6 to 11 cycles were a sample-barcoded 5' primer and a J-beta primer mix. TCRdb used MiXCR to reprocess the 5' RACE reads, holding one entry per CDR3 protein. The data show around 750,000 distinct CDR3 sequences, 53% seen once. The V and J ends lost 2 bases and 2 bases, in that order; junction bases with no gene match: 6. Germline V gives CDR1 SGDLS, CDR2 YYNGEE. The CDR3 loop spans 17 amino acids. The sample holds one count of this clonotype. This chain links TRBV9 with TRBJ2-5; TRBD2 matches 13 bases. The clonotype was recovered from a man at least 80 years old in good health. The sample consisted of blood. DNA of the CDR3: TGTGCCAGCAGCGTCGGGACTAGCGGGAAACATCAAGAGACCCAGTACTTC. Protein product: CASSVGTSGKHQETQYF.